Following are 20 T cell receptor beta chains from one sample sequenced in a study of T cell changes during pregnancy in multiple sclerosis. Here immunoSEQ multiplex PCR was the method, and the copy in TCRdb shows in-frame clones only, minus some. Of about 86,000 clones in the sample, roughly 90% are singletons; the top ten hold around 1.7%. The material was peripheral blood, obtained in the first trimester of pregnancy. All receptors derive from a female donor in good health, enrolled as a control in a pregnancy study.

The CDR3 reads CSVELWRVQETQYF. In nucleotides, the CDR3 is TGCAGCGTTGAATTATGGAGGGTCCAAGAGACCCAGTACTTC. The chain is built from TRBV29-1 and TRBJ2-5; the D gene is possibly TRBD2 (6 bases). V lost 2 bases, J lost 1 base, and 11 bases lay in between. CDR1 and CDR2 (germline): SQVTM, ANQGSEA. This CDR3 contains 14 residues. The full variable domain, its missing parts supplied by reference TRBV29-1 and TRBJ2-5, is SAVISQKPSRDICQRGTSLTIQCQVDSQVTMMFWYRQQPGQSLTLIATANQGSEATYESGFVIDKFPISRPNLTFSTLTVSNMSPEDSSIYLCSVELWRVQETQYFGPGTRLLVL.

This clone came up once. The chain joins TRBV19 to TRBJ1-5; 7 positions agree with TRBD1. This CDR3 region has 14 residues. J lost 3 bases, V lost 4 bases, and 3 bases had no gene match. The germline V gene has CDR1 LNHDA and CDR2 SQIVND (reference sequence). Here the CDR3 DNA reads TGTGCCAGTAGTACGGGACAGAACAATCAGCCCCAGCATTTT. This sequence encodes CASSTGQNNQPQHF.

The chain carries TRBV4-1 and TRBJ1-5, with TRBD1 identical over 10 bases. The J segment lost 4 bases and the V segment lost 4 bases, leaving 7 bases of the junction unmatched. This CDR3 spans 16 amino acids. CDR1 and CDR2 from the germline V gene are MGHRA and YSYEKL. The chain's CDR3 is CASSPGDRGENQPQHF. The CDR3 DNA reads as TGCGCCAGCAGCCCCGGGGACAGGGGCGAGAATCAGCCCCAGCATTTT.

V gene TRBV19 combines with J gene TRBJ1-3, with a tentative D call TRBD1 (5 bases). CDR3 length: 15 amino acids. Germline V CDR1 and CDR2: LNHDA, SQIVND (reference sequence). Trimming left V 5 bases short and J 2 bases short, with 13 bases between. The DNA of the CDR3 is TGTGCCAGTAGTGTCGACAGTTGGGCTGGAAACACCATATATTTT. Translation: CASSVDSWAGNTIYF.

The gene calls are TRBV27 and TRBJ1-2, with a weak D call TRBD1 (6 bases). This CDR3 is 13 amino acids long. Germline loops: CDR1 MNHEY, CDR2 SMNVEV (reference sequence). V shed 6 bases and J shed 2 bases, with 10 bases lying between them. CDR3: CASSLTGNYGYTF. CDR3 sequence (DNA): TGTGCCAGCAGCTTGACAGGCAACTATGGCTACACCTTC.

The chain combines TRBV4-3 with TRBJ2-2; 8 bases agree with TRBD1. Losses at the gene ends were 2 bases for V and 4 bases for J; bases not matched to a gene: 9. The V gene's germline CDR1 is LGHNA and CDR2 YSLEER. The CDR3 is made up of 17 amino acids. The CDR3 DNA is TGCGCCAGCAGCCAAAATTGGTTAGACAGGGGCACCGGGGAGCTGTTTTTT. Residues: CASSQNWLDRGTGELFF.

The V and J genes are TRBV13 and TRBJ2-2; possibly TRBD2 for D (6 bases). V was shortened by 5 bases and J by 2 bases, with 12 bases between the two germline ends. Germline-derived CDR1 and CDR2 are PRHDT and FYEKMQ (reference sequence). CDR3 length: 15 amino acids. CDR3 sequence reads: CASSPGLSNTGELFF. CDR3 coding DNA: TGTGCCAGCAGCCCGGGACTCTCAAACACCGGGGAGCTGTTTTTT. The full variable domain, completed using reference TRBV13 and TRBJ2-2, is AAGVIQSPRHLIKEKRETATLKCYPIPRHDTVYWYQQGPGQDPQFLISFYEKMQSDKGSIPDRFSAQQFSDYHSELNMSSLELGDSALYFCASSPGLSNTGELFFGEGSRLTVL.

This clone was seen only once. The chain combines TRBV30 with TRBJ1-2, with TRBD1 as a possible D gene (6 bases). Trimming left V 1 base short and J 3 bases short, with 12 bases between. The V gene's germline CDR1 is GTSNPN and CDR2 SVGIG (reference sequence). This CDR3 has 14 residues. CDR3 DNA: TGTGCCTGGAGTGATGGGGGGGCAGACTATGGCTACACCTTC. It encodes CAWSDGGADYGYTF.

In the case of this clone: The junction shows a germline mismatch at one end, possibly a read error. This chain joins TRBV5-1 and TRBJ2-3, with 12 bases that match TRBD2. The CDR3 loop spans 17 amino acids. Germline CDR1 is SGHRS and CDR2 is YFSETQ. The CDR3 sequence: CVSSLGLTSGGTDTQYF. CDR3 DNA: TGCGTCAGCAGCTTGGGTTTAACTAGCGGGGGGACAGATACGCAGTATTTT.

For this clone: Within the sample, other DNA sequences also encode this same CDR3. The rearrangement uses TRBV9 and TRBJ1-6, with 7 bases lining up with TRBD1. V shed 0 bases, J shed 6 bases, and the junction held 3 bases outside the gene matches. Per germline, CDR1 SGDLS and CDR2 YYNGEE. The CDR3 extends over 15 amino acids. The CDR3 reads CASSVEGGLNSPLHF. The CDR3 bases are TGTGCCAGCAGCGTAGAAGGGGGCCTTAATTCACCCCTCCACTTT. Based on the CDR3 plus reference TRBV9 and TRBJ1-6, the full variable domain is DSGVTQTPKHLITATGQRVTLRCSPRSGDLSVYWYQQSLDQGLQFLIQYYNGEERAKGNILERFSAQQFPDLHSELNLSSLELGDSALYFCASSVEGGLNSPLHFGNGTRLTVT.

V and J are TRBV6-6 and TRBJ1-6, with D unresolved. Trimming removed 10 bases from V and 10 bases from J, with 17 bases in between. CDR1 is MNHNY, CDR2 SVGAGI, per germline (reference sequence). CDR3 length equals 13 residues. CDR3 sequence: CATKGEGRSPLHF. CDR3 in DNA: TGTGCCACCAAGGGAGAGGGTCGGTCACCCCTCCACTTT.

The chain joins TRBV15 to TRBJ1-5; possibly TRBD1 for D (6 bases). The V gene's germline CDR1 is LNHNV and CDR2 YYDKDF (reference sequence). Trimming took 4 bases from V and 6 from J, leaving 16 bases between them. The CDR3 is made up of 15 amino acids. CDR3 loop: CATSKGVSGIQPQHF. As DNA, the CDR3 is TGTGCCACCAGCAAGGGGGTATCGGGTATTCAGCCCCAGCATTTT.

The rearrangement joins TRBV7-9 to TRBJ2-7, with D perhaps TRBD2 (5 bases). Per the germline V gene, CDR1 is SEHNR and CDR2 is FQNEAQ (reference sequence). The V gene lost 4 bases and the J gene lost 2 bases, with 9 bases spanning the gap. This CDR3 contains 13 residues. The CDR3 spells CASSSAGPYEQYF. CDR3 sequence (DNA): TGTGCCAGCAGCTCGGCGGGCCCCTACGAGCAGTACTTC.

DNA of the CDR3: TGTGCCAGTAGTATGGCGGCGGGGGCCCTTCAGCCCCAGCATTTT. Translated: CASSMAAGALQPQHF. This rearrangement joins TRBV19 to TRBJ1-5, with a tentative D call TRBD1 (6 bases). Germline CDR1 LNHDA, CDR2 SQIVND (reference sequence). Trimming left V 3 bases short and J 6 bases short, with 15 bases between. This CDR3 region has 15 residues.

The V call is TRBV27, the J call TRBJ1-6; tentative D call: TRBD1 (6 bases). The germline V and J ends were trimmed by 3 bases and 7 bases, with 13 bases remaining between them. The CDR3 spans 15 residues. The germline V gene encodes CDR1 MNHEY and CDR2 SMNVEV (reference sequence). CDR3 DNA: TGTGCCAGCAGTTTTCAACAGGGAAGGAATTCACCCCTCCACTTT. Protein sequence: CASSFQQGRNSPLHF.

This clone has just a few counts. The J gene is TRBJ1-2, the V gene TRBV4-3; D remains ambiguous. V shed 1 base and J shed 8 bases, with 14 bases lying between them. Germline lookup yields CDR1 LGHNA and CDR2 YSLEER. The CDR3 has 14 residues. CDR3 sequence: CASSQGSKSGGYTF. For the CDR3, the DNA is TGCGCCAGCAGCCAAGGGTCTAAGAGCGGCGGCTACACCTTC.

The chain employs TRBV9 and TRBJ1-1, with 7 bases fitting TRBD1. The CDR3 covers 15 residues. V gave up 0 bases and J gave up 1 base; unmatched junction bases: 3. Germline CDR1 SGDLS, CDR2 YYNGEE. The CDR3 sequence is CASSVDRTGNTEAFF. The CDR3 nucleotides are TGTGCCAGCAGCGTAGATAGGACAGGGAACACTGAAGCTTTCTTT.

About this clone: The sample contains more than one DNA sequence encoding this CDR3. The chain combines TRBV5-1 with TRBJ1-1; no definite D call. CDR1 is SGHRS and CDR2 is YFSETQ in the germline V gene. The CDR3 is 13 residues long. Trimming stripped 2 bases from V and 5 bases from J, with 10 bases between. The CDR3 protein is CASSFEGRTEAFF. The CDR3, as DNA: TGCGCCAGCAGCTTTGAGGGCCGGACTGAAGCTTTCTTT.

This chain joins TRBV15 and TRBJ2-2; D is undetermined. V dropped 5 bases and J dropped 3 bases, with 10 bases sitting between them. This CDR3 region has 14 residues. CDR1 and CDR2 (germline): LNHNV, YYDKDF (reference sequence). The CDR3: CATSGTKDTGELFF. In DNA form, the CDR3 reads TGTGCCACCAGCGGAACTAAAGACACCGGGGAGCTGTTTTTT.

This rearrangement joins TRBV5-6 to TRBJ1-1; D not certain. Deletions cut 3 bases from V and 7 bases from J, with 13 bases between. CDR3 length equals 13 residues. Germline V lookup: CDR1 SGHDT, CDR2 YYEEEE. The CDR3 nucleotides are TGTGCCAGCAGCTCAAACGGACTGGGTGAAGCTTTCTTT. Translating it yields CASSSNGLGEAFF.